The T cell receptor (beta chain) under discussion was sequenced for a study of memory CD4+ T cells and cytomegalovirus serostatus. Study-level background: Of the healthy Belgian adults, 9 were CMV seropositive and 24 seronegative.

On this clone itself: Its specificity is not known.

The sort gate was single viable CD3+CD4+CD8-CD45RO+ cells for memory CD4+ T cells. Original processing notes: After removing out-of-frame reads, around 2,000,000 distinct TCRbeta sequences remained. Clones were read by immunoSEQ multiplex PCR, and TCRdb kept only the in-frame ones, dropping some. Clone size and the V and J calls come from that table; the DNA yielded D and trimming. The sample contains approximately 41,000 clones, about 82% of which appear only once. The CDR3 has 15 amino acids. CDR1 is SGHRS, CDR2 YFSETQ, per germline. The V end was cut by 0 bases, the J end by 3 bases, with 12 bases between. Notes on the study in general: Of 150 to 200 reported CMV TCRbeta sequences, some 67 were found in memory CD4+ repertoires.

The rearrangement links TRBV5-1 to TRBJ1-1; tentative D call: TRBD1 (6 bases). The TCR was taken from an adult in good health and CMV-seronegative. Sequencing was performed on memory CD4+ T cells from blood. CDR3 amino acids: CASSLAMGADTEAFF. In DNA, the CDR3 is TGCGCCAGCAGCTTGGCGATGGGGGCGGACACTGAAGCTTTCTTT.